Listed below are T cell receptor beta chains from one sample, sequenced in a study of vaccination and CD4 T cells after COVID-19. From the PCR reads, TCRdb called clonotypes with MiXCR, one entry per CDR3 protein. This sample carries tens of thousands of distinct CDR3 sequences, roughly 50% of them seen once, and the ten largest clones take less than 6%. The source material was CD4+ T cells from blood, sampled about 7 months after SARS-CoV-2 vaccination. The receptors were gathered from a human donor who had recovered from COVID-19. CDR3s include the opening cysteine and the closing phenylalanine or tryptophan. The order of the fields is J gene, V gene, clone size, D gene, CDR3 DNA, CDR3 protein. The D gene is left open where the match is weak. A row's size may be missing; if present it is once, few, many or a size class.

J: TRBJ2-7; V: TRBV7-8; size: few; D: TRBD2; DNA: TGTGCCAGCAGCGCAACCTCCGGGACTACCGAGCAGTACTTC; CDR3: CASSATSGTTEQYF
J: TRBJ2-2; V: TRBV6-2/TRBV6-3; size: .; D: .; DNA: TGTGCCAGCAGTAGCGCTAACACCGGGGAGCTGTTTTTT; CDR3: CASSSANTGELFF
J: TRBJ2-7; V: TRBV7-6; size: few; D: .; DNA: TGTGCCAGCAGCCACCGGACAGCGAGCTCCTACGAGCAGTACTTC; CDR3: CASSHRTASSYEQYF
J: TRBJ2-7; V: TRBV6-2/TRBV6-3; size: .; D: TRBD1; DNA: TGTGCCAGTTCCGGGACAGGGCAACACGAGCAGTACTTC; CDR3: CASSGTGQHEQYF
J: TRBJ2-3; V: TRBV28; size: .; D: TRBD2; DNA: TGTGCCAGCAGACACCGGACTAGCGGGAGGGGGTCAGATACGCAGTATTTT; CDR3: CASRHRTSGRGSDTQYF
J: TRBJ2-7; V: TRBV5-8; size: .; D: .; DNA: TGTGCCAGCAGCTTTCGTACAGGACACTACGAGCAGTACTTC; CDR3: CASSFRTGHYEQYF
J: TRBJ2-5; V: TRBV10-3; size: .; D: .; DNA: TGTGCCATCAGTGCGAGAGGGCGGAAGGAGGAGACCCAGTACTTC; CDR3: CAISARGRKEETQYF
J: TRBJ1-5; V: TRBV20-1; size: .; D: .; DNA: TGCAGTGCTGTCGATTGGCGTTATAGCAATCAGCCCCAGCATTTT; CDR3: CSAVDWRYSNQPQHF
J: TRBJ2-6; V: TRBV7-9; size: .; D: TRBD1; DNA: TGTGCCAACCCGGACAGGGGAATTCCGGGGGCCAACGTCCTGACTTTC; CDR3: CANPDRGIPGANVLTF
J: TRBJ2-5; V: TRBV28; size: .; D: TRBD1; DNA: TGTGCCAGCAGCCCCGACAGGGCCGCCCAAGAGACCCAGTACTTC; CDR3: CASSPDRAAQETQYF
J: TRBJ2-1; V: TRBV20-1; size: few; D: TRBD2; DNA: TGCAGTGCTAGTCGTCAAAGCGGGACTAGCGGATACAATGAGCAGTTCTTC; CDR3: CSASRQSGTSGYNEQFF
J: TRBJ1-1; V: TRBV10-3; size: few; D: .; DNA: TGTGCCATCAGACCTACAGGAGGGAACACTGAAGCTTTCTTT; CDR3: CAIRPTGGNTEAFF
J: TRBJ1-2; V: TRBV25-1; size: few; D: TRBD1; DNA: TGTGCCAGCAGTGCAGGGGGCCTGTATGGCTACACCTTC; CDR3: CASSAGGLYGYTF
J: TRBJ1-5; V: TRBV28; size: .; D: .; DNA: TGTGCCAGCAGGCCCTACATGGGCGATCAGCCCCAGCATTTT; CDR3: CASRPYMGDQPQHF
J: TRBJ1-5; V: TRBV28; size: .; D: .; DNA: TGTGCCAGCACCTCGACGGGGAATAGCAATCAGCCCCAGCATTTT; CDR3: CASTSTGNSNQPQHF
J: TRBJ2-3; V: TRBV27; size: .; D: .; DNA: TGTGCCAGCAGTTTATCGATCGCGTTCGGTGGCACAGATACGCAGTATTTT; CDR3: CASSLSIAFGGTDTQYF
J: TRBJ1-5; V: TRBV7-2; size: .; D: .; DNA: TGTGTCAGCACACGTGGGTTATACGACGGTCAGCCCCAGCATTTT; CDR3: CVSTRGLYDGQPQHF
J: TRBJ1-1; V: TRBV6-1; size: few; D: TRBD1; DNA: TGTGCCAGCACTGCCACCACAGGGGTTACGAACACTGAAGCTTTCTTT; CDR3: CASTATTGVTNTEAFF
J: TRBJ2-5; V: TRBV7-9; size: .; D: .; DNA: TGTGCCAGCAGCCAAGATCGGGAGACCCAGTACTTC; CDR3: CASSQDRETQYF
J: TRBJ2-1; V: TRBV15; size: .; D: .; DNA: TGTGCCACCAGCAGAGATCTCTACGGGGGCCTCAATGAGCAGTTCTTC; CDR3: CATSRDLYGGLNEQFF
J: TRBJ2-5; V: TRBV24-1; size: .; D: .; DNA: TGTGCCACCAGCCCCGGGGCAGGTACAGAGACCCAGTACTTC; CDR3: CATSPGAGTETQYF
J: TRBJ2-1; V: TRBV10-1; size: .; D: TRBD2; DNA: TGCGCCAGCAGTGAGTATACTAGCGGGCCGGATGAGCAGTTCTTC; CDR3: CASSEYTSGPDEQFF
J: TRBJ2-5; V: TRBV20-1; size: few; D: TRBD2; DNA: TGCAGTGCCAATGGACTAGCGGGAGGGGTGGGGGAGACCCAGTACTTC; CDR3: CSANGLAGGVGETQYF
J: TRBJ1-6; V: TRBV27; size: few; D: TRBD1; DNA: TGTGCCAGCAGTTGGGGCCCGGACAGGGAATCACCCCTCCACTTT; CDR3: CASSWGPDRESPLHF
J: TRBJ2-2; V: TRBV20-1; size: .; D: TRBD1; DNA: TGCAGTGCGATCGATTCAGGGGGCTCCGGGGAGCTGTTTTTT; CDR3: CSAIDSGGSGELFF